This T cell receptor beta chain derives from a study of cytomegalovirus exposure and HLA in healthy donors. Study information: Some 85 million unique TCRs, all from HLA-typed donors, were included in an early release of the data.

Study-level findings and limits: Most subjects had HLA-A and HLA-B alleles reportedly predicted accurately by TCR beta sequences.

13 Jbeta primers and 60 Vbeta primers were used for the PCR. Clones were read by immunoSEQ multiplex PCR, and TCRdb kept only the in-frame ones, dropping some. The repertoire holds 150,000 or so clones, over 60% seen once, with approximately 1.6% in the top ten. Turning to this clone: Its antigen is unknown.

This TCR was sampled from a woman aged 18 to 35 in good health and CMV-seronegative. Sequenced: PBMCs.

As DNA, the CDR3 is TGTGCCAGCAGTGGACAGGGACTCACCGGGGAGCTGTTTTTT. This translates into CASSGQGLTGELFF. The V call is TRBV11-3, the J call TRBJ2-2; 8 nucleotides align to TRBD1. The CDR3 covers 14 residues. In germline, CDR1 is SGHNT, CDR2 YENEEA. The V gene end was trimmed by 6 bases and the J gene end by 4 bases; junction bases not matched to a gene: 4.